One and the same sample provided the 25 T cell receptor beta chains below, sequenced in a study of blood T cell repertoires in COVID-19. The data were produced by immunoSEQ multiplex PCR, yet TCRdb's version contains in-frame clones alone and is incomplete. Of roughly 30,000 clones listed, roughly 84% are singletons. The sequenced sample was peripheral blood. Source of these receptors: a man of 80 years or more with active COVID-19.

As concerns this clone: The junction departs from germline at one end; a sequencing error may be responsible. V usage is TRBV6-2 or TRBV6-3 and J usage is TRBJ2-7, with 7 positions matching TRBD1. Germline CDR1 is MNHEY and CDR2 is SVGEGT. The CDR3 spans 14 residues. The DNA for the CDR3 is TGTGCCAGCAGTTTTTCAGGGACAGCCGTCGTAGAGGACTTC. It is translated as CASSFSGTAVVEDF.

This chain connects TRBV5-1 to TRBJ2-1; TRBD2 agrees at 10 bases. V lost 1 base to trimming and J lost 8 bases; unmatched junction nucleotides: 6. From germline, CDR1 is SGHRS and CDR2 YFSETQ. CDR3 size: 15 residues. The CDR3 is CASSLNSGGIDEQFF. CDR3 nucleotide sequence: TGCGCCAGCAGCTTGAATAGCGGGGGGATTGATGAGCAGTTCTTC.

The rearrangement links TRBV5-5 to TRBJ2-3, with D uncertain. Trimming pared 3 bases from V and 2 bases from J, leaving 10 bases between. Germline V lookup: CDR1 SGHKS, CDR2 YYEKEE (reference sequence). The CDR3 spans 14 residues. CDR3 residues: CASSSPTYTDTQYF. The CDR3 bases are TGTGCCAGCAGCTCGCCCACCTACACAGATACGCAGTATTTT. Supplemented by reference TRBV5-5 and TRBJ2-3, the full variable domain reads DAGVTQSPTHLIKTRGQQVTLRCSPISGHKSVSWYQQVLGQGPQFIFQYYEKEERGRGNFPDRFSARQFPNYSSELNVNALLLGDSALYLCASSSPTYTDTQYFGPGTRLTVL.

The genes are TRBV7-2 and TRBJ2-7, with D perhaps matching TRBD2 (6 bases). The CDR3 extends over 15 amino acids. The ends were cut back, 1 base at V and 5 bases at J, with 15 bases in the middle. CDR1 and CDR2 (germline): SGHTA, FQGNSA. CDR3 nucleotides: TGTGCCAGCAGCTTAGTGGCTCGCGGGGTCGACGAGCAGTACTTC. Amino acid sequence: CASSLVARGVDEQYF.

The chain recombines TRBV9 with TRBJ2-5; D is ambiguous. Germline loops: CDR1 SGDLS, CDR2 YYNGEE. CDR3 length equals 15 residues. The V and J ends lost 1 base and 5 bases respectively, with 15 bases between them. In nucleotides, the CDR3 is TGTGCCAGCAGCGTAAGCCCGGTCGGTCCGGAGACCCAGTACTTC. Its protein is CASSVSPVGPETQYF.

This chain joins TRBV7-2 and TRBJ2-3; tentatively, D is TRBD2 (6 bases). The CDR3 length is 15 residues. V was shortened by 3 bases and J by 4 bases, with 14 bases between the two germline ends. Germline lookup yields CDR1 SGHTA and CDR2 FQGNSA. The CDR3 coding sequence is TGTGCCAGCAGCTTTGTGGGGCCGGGGGCAGATACGCAGTATTTT. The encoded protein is CASSFVGPGADTQYF.

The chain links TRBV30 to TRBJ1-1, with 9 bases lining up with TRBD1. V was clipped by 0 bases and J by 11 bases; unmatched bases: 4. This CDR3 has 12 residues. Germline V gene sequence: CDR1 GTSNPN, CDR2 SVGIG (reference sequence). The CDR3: CAWSVGDRDAFF. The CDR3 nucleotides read TGTGCCTGGAGTGTCGGGGACAGGGACGCTTTCTTT. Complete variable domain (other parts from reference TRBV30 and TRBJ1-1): SQTIHQWPATLVQPVGSPLSLECTVEGTSNPNLYWYRQAAGRGLQLLFYSVGIGQISSEVPQNLSASRPQDRQFILSSKKLLLSDSGFYLCAWSVGDRDAFFGQGTRLTVV.

The CDR3 region is CASSLGGGSYGYTF. The CDR3 DNA reads TGTGCCAGCAGCTTAGGAGGGGGTAGCTATGGCTACACCTTC. The genes are TRBV7-9 and TRBJ1-2; possible D gene TRBD1, 6 bases. Per the germline V gene, CDR1 is SEHNR and CDR2 is FQNEAQ (reference sequence). The ends were cut back, 1 base at V and 4 bases at J, with 10 bases in the middle. The CDR3 length is 14 residues.

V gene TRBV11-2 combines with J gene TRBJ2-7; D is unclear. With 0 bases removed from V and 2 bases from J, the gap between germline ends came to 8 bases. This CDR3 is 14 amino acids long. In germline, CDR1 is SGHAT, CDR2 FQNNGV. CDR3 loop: CASSLEAFPYEQYF. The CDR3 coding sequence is TGTGCCAGCAGCTTAGAGGCTTTCCCCTACGAGCAGTACTTC.

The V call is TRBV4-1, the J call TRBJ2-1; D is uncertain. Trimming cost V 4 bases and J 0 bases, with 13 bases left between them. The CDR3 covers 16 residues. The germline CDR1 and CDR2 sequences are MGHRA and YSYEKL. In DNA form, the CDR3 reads TGCGCCAGCAGCCCCGCGACTGGCCTCTCCTACAATGAGCAGTTCTTC. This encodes CASSPATGLSYNEQFF.

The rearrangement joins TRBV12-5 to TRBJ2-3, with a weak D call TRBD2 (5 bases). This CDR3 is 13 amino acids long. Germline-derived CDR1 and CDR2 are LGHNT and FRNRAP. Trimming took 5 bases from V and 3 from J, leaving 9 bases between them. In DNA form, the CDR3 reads TGTGCTAGTGGTACCCCGGGGACAGATACGCAGTATTTT. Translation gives CASGTPGTDTQYF.

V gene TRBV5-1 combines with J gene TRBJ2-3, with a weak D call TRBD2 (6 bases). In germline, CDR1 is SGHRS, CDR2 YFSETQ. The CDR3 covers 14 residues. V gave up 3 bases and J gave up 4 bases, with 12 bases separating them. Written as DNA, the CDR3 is TGCGCCAGCAGCTCCGGGGGTGGGCCAGATACGCAGTATTTT. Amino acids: CASSSGGGPDTQYF. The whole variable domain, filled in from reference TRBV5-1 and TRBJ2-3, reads KAGVTQTPRYLIKTRGQQVTLSCSPISGHRSVSWYQQTPGQGLQFLFEYFSETQRNKGNFPGRFSGRQFSNSRSEMNVSTLELGDSALYLCASSSGGGPDTQYFGPGTRLTVL.

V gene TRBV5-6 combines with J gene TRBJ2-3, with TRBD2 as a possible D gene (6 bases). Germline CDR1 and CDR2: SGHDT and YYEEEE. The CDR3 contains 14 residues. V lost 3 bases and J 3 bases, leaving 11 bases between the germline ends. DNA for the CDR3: TGTGCCAGCAGCTGGGGCGGGACTACAGATACGCAGTATTTT. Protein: CASSWGGTTDTQYF.

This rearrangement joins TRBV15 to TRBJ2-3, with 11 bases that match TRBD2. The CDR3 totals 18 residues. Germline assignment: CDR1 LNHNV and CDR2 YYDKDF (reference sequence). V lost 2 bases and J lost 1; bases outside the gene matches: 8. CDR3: CATSRPVIAGGGTDTQYF. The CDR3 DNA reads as TGTGCCACCAGCAGACCCGTCATAGCGGGGGGGGGCACAGATACGCAGTATTTT.

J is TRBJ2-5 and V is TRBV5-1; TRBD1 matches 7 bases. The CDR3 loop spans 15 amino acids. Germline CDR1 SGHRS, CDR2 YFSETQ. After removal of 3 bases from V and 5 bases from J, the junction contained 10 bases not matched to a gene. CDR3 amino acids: CASSSGQTYRETQYF. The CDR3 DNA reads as TGCGCCAGCAGCTCGGGACAGACCTACCGGGAGACCCAGTACTTC.

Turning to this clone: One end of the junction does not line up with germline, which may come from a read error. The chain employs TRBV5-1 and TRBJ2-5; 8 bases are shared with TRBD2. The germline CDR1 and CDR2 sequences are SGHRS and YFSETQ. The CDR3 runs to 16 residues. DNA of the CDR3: TGCGCCAGCTGCTTGGGGGCGGGGGGACGCCAAGAGACCCAGTACTTC. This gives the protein CASCLGAGGRQETQYF.

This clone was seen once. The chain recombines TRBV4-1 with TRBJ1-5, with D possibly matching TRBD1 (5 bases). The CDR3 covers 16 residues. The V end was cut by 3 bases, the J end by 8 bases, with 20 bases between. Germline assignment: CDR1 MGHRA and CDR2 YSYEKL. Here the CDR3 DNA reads TGCGCCAGCAGCCAGCGAACCGGGCCTAAAGGGGAGCCCCAGCATTTT. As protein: CASSQRTGPKGEPQHF.

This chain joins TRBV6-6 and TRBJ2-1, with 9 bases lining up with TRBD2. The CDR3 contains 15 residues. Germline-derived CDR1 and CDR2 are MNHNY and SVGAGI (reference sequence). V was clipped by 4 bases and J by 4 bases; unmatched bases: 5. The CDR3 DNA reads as TGTGCCAGCAGTTTAGCGGGAGCTATTTACAATGAGCAGTTCTTC. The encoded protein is CASSLAGAIYNEQFF.

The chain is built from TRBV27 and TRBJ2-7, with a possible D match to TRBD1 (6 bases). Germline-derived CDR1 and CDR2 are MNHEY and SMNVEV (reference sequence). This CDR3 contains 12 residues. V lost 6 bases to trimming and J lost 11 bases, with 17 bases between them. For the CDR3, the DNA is TGTGCCAGCAGGCTAACCACAGGGCCCGAGTACTTC. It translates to CASRLTTGPEYF.

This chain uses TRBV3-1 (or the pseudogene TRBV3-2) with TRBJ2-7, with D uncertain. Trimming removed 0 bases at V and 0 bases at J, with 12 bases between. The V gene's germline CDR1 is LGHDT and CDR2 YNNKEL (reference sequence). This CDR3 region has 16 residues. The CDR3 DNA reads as TGTGCCAGCAGCCAAGATTTGGGCTACATCTCCTACGAGCAGTACTTC. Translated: CASSQDLGYISYEQYF.

The CDR3 coding sequence is TGTGCCAGCAGCCAAGGGGCAGGGGGCTACCACGAGCAGTACTTC. Translated: CASSQGAGGYHEQYF. The rearrangement uses TRBV3-1 (or the pseudogene TRBV3-2) and TRBJ2-7; TRBD1 matches at 8 bases. Germline CDR1 is LGHDT and CDR2 is YNNKEL (reference sequence). The CDR3 has 15 residues. The V segment lost 1 base and the J segment 5 bases; nucleotides outside the gene matches: 7.

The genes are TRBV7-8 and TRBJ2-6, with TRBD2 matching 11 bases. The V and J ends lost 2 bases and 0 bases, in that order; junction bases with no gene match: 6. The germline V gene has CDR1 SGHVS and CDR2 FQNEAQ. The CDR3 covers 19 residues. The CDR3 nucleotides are TGTGCCAGCAGCTTATGGGGACTAGCGGCAATCTCTGGGGCCAACGTCCTGACTTTC. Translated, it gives CASSLWGLAAISGANVLTF.

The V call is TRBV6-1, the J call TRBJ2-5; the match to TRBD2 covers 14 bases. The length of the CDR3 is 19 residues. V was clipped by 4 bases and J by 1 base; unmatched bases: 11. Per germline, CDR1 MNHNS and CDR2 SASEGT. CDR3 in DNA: TGTGCCAGCAGTGCTCGACTAGCGGGGGGGCCTGGTATCCAAGAGACCCAGTACTTC. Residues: CASSARLAGGPGIQETQYF.

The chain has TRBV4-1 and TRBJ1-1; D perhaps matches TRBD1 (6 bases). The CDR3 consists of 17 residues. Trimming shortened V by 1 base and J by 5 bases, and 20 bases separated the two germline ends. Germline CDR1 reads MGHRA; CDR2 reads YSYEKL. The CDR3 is CASSQGGWGRRGTEAFF. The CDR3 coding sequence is TGCGCCAGCAGCCAAGGAGGTTGGGGGCGGAGAGGAACTGAAGCTTTCTTT.

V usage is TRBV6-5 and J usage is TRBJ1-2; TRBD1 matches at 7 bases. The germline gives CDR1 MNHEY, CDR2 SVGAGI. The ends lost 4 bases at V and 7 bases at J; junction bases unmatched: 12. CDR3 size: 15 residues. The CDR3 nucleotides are TGTGCCAGCAGTTCCTACGGGACAGTCGACTCTGGCTACACCTTC. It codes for CASSSYGTVDSGYTF.